This TCR beta chain stems from a study of vaccination and CD4 T cells after COVID-19. The CDR3 sequence is 15 residues long. V shed 0 bases and J shed 10 bases, with 14 bases lying between them. From germline, CDR1 is SGHNT and CDR2 YYREEE (reference sequence). Study-level results: A nonsignificant median increase from roughly 21 to 40 SARS-CoV-2-reactive clonotypes was observed. When vaccine-specific clones from convalescent patients were examined, 304 of 307 were spike mono-reactive.

The Oncomine TCR Beta short-read assay was applied to DNA of cultured CD4+ T cells. The template was genomic DNA from cultured CD4+ T cells. Each CDR3 protein gets one entry after TCRdb re-called the PCR reads with MiXCR. The data show 6,500 to 8,000 distinct CDR3 sequences, with 50% to 65% seen just once and 25% held by the top ten. Treatment denoted: roughly 11-day PBMC culture with coronavirus spike peptide pools or control peptides (ViraFEST assay). Harvesting of the unexposed donor's CD4+ T cells predated the COVID-19 pandemic (2011-2018). Four cold-coronavirus spikes and SARS-CoV-2 S/N were the probes applied, cells permitting, to CD4+ T cells from unexposed donors. This clonotype was seen more than once but under ten times. Its target is not known.

This clonotype was obtained from a human donor in good health. The sequencing input was CD4+ T cells from blood, cultured in vitro. The chain couples TRBV5-4 to TRBJ1-6, with D maybe TRBD1 (5 bases). The CDR3, as DNA: TGTGCCAGCAGCTTGGATGGGGGTCGGGTATCACCCCTCCACTTT. Translated: CASSLDGGRVSPLHF.